This record concerns one TCR beta chain sequence. This clone appeared a single time. Its antigen is unknown. It has no much larger one-base neighbor in the sample; base qualities were not kept. The label giving this sample's time point can be read as: baseline before first vaccination. Samples from vaccinated people were obtained from the UK trials COV001 and COV002, which included a single-blind randomized controlled phase 2/3 trial of AZD1222 (ChAdOx1 nCoV-19) in healthy adults. For TCRbeta chain sequencing, PBMC samples from trial participants were taken at day 0 and at day 28 after the second dose. As encoded in the germline V gene, CDR1 is KGHDR while CDR2 is SFDVKD. There are 16 amino acids in the CDR3, from cysteine to phenylalanine inclusive. Only the CDR3 DNA stays, 48 bases, in frame from base 1. The junction carries 20 bases between V and J, which are trimmed by 5 bases and 7 bases respectively.

The CDR3 regions of human TCRbeta chains were subjected to immunosequencing. The original methods were these. Repertoire TCRs were checked for matches against a reference library of SARS-CoV-2-specific TCRs that had been generated using the MIRA antigen-specificity platform. Breadth was defined as the fraction of unique TCRs that were SARS-CoV-2-associated, and depth was defined as the fraction of total T cells that were SARS-CoV-2-associated. Using the MIRA data, every spike-specific TCR was mapped to the spike region that the TCR reacted to and assigned to either a CD4 or a CD8 class. Log10-transformed breadth and depth values were compared by one-way ANOVA with Sidak's multiple comparisons tests. TCRdb holds this immuneACCESS table with in-frame rearrangements only. Some clones are missing; in checked studies, unresolved V genes explain under half, and the rest has no known cause. Clone size and V and J calls were adopted from that table, with D and trimming inferred from the DNA. This sample holds roughly 100,000 clones; around 82% were observed only once. About 15% of the sample comes from the top ten.

This specimen comes from a study of T cell responses to AZD1222 COVID-19 vaccine (dated by TCRdb to the early 2020s). Looking at the study overall: AZD1222 recipients whose second dose came at about 4 weeks and those whose second dose came at about 12 weeks were combined into one group, since spike-specific TCR depth and breadth did not differ between the two schedules. A total of just over 230 trial participants underwent TCR sequencing, of whom 200 to 220 had received two doses of AZD1222 and 26 had received two doses of the MenACWY control vaccine. Trial participants were enrolled by age into subgroups of 18-55, 56-69 and 70-plus years, and roughly 150, 30 and 60 TCR-sequenced participants, respectively, were included in these subgroups.

Results the study describes overall, beyond this receptor: The whole spike protein was spanned by vaccine-associated CD4 TCRs, and dominant responses were seen in regions 160-218 and 743-854. Conclusions about previously exposed vaccinees were limited because only five to seven AZD1222 recipients were SARS-CoV-2 seropositive at baseline. Because no day 14 peak-response samples were available, repertoires were characterized only after the peak T cell response. In the small 56-69-year group, the increase in depth fell short of significance, most likely because of low power. Nearly half of unique spike-specific TCRs reportedly recognized epitopes outside regions mutated in the B.1.351 and B.1.1.7 variants. Spike-specific TCR breadth and depth rose significantly after two AZD1222 doses compared with day 0 and with MenACWY recipients. Participants were mostly white British and included more females than males, and it was suggested by the authors that clonal diversity may have been underestimated.

Sequencing was performed on peripheral blood, taken on day 0 of AZD1222 vaccination. The origin of this receptor is an adult in good health. The rearrangement combines TRBV24-1 with TRBJ2-1; the D gene is perhaps TRBD2, from 6 matching bases. The CDR3 sequence is CATSGTRWGERNEQFF. Read as DNA, the sequence is TGTGCCACCAGTGGCACTAGATGGGGGGAACGAAATGAGCAGTTCTTC.